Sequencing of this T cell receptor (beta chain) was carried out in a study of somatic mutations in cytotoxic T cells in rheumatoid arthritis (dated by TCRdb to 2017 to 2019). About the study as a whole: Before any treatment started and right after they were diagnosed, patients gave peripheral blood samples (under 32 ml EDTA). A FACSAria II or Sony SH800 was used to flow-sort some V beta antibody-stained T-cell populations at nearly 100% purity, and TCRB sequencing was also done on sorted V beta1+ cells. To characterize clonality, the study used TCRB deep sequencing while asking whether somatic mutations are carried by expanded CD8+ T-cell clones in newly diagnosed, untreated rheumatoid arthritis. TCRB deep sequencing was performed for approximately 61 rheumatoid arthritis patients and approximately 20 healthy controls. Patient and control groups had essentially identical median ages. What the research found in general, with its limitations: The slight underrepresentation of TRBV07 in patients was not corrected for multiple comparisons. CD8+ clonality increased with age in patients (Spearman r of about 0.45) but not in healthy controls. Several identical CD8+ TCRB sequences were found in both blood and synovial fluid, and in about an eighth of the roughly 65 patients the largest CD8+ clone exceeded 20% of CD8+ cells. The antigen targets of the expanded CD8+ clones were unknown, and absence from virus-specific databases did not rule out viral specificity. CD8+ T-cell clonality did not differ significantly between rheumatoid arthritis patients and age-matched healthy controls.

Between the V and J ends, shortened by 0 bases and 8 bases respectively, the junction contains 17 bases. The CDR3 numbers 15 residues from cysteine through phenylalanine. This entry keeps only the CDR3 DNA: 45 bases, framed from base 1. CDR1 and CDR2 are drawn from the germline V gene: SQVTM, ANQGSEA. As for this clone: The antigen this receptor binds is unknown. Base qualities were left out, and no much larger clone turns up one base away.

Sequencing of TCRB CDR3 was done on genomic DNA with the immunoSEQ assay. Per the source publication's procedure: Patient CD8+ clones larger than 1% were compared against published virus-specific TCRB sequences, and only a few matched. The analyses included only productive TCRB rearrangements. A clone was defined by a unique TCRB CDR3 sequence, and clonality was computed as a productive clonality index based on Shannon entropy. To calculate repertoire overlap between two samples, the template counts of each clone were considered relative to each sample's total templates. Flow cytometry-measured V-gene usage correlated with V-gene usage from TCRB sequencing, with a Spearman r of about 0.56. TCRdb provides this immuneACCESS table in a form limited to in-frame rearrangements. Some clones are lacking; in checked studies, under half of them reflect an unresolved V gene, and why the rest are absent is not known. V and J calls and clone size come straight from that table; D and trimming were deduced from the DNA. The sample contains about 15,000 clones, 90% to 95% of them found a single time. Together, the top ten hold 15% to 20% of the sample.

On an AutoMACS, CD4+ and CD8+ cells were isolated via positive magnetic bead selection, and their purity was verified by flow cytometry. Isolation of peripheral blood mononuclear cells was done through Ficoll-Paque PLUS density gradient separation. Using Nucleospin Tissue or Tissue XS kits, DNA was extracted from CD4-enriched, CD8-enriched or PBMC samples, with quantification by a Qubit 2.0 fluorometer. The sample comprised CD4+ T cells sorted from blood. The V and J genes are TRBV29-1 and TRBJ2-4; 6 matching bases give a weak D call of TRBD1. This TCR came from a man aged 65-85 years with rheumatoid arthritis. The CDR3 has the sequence CSVEEKGGSVDIQYF. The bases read TGCAGCGTTGAAGAAAAAGGGGGATCGGTGGACATTCAGTACTTC.